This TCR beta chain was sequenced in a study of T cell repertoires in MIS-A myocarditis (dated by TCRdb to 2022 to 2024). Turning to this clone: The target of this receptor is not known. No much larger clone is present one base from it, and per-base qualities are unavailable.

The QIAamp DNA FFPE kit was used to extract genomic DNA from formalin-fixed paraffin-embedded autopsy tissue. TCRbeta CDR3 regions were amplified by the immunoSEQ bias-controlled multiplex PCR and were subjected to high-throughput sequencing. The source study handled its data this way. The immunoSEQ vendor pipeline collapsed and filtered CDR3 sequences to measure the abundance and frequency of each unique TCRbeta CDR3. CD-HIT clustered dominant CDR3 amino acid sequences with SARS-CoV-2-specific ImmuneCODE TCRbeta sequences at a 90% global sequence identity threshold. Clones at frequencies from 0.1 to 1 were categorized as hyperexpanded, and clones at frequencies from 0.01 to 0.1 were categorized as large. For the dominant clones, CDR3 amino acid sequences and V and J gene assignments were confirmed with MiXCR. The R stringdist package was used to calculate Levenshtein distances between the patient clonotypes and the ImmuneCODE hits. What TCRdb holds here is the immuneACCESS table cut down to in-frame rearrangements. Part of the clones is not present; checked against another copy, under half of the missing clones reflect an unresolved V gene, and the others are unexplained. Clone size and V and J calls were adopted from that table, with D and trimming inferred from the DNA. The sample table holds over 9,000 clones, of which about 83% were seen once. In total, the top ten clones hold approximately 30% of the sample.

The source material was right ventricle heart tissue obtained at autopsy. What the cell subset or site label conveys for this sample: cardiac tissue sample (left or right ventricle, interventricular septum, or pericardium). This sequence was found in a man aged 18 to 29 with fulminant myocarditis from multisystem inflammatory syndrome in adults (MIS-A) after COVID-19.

In nucleotide form, the sequence is TGCGCCAGCAGCATCGGGACAGGGGCACATAATCAAAGCCTAGACTACGAGCAGTACTTC. It is translated as CASSIGTGAHNQSLDYEQYF. The receptor chain draws on TRBV5-1 and TRBJ2-7; the central 10 bases match TRBD1. The germline V end is reduced by 4 bases and the J end by 3 bases; junction bases left unmatched: 22. From the cysteine through the phenylalanine, the CDR3 covers 20 amino acids. The only DNA kept is the CDR3, 60 bases in frame from the first base. The germline V gene gives CDR1 as SGHRS and CDR2 as YFSETQ.